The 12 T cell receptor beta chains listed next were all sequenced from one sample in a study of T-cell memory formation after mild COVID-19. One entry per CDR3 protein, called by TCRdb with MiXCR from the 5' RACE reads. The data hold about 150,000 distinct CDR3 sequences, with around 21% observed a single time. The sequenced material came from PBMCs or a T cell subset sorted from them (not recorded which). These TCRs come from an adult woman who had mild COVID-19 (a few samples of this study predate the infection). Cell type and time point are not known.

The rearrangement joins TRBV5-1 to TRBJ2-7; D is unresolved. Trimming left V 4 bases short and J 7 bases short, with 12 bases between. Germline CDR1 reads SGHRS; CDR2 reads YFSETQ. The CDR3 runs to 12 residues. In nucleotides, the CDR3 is TGCGCCAGCAGCCCTGAAGGGCGGGAGCAGTACTTC. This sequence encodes CASSPEGREQYF. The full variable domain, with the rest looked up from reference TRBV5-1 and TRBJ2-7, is KAGVTQTPRYLIKTRGQQVTLSCSPISGHRSVSWYQQTPGQGLQFLFEYFSETQRNKGNFPGRFSGRQFSNSRSEMNVSTLELGDSALYLCASSPEGREQYFGPGTRLTVT.

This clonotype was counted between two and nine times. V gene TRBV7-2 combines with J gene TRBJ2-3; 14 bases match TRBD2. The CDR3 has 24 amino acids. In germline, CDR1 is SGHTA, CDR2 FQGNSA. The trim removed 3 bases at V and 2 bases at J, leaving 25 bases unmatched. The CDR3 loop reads CASSFRSKMTSGRALWGDTDTQYF. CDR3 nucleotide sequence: TGTGCCAGCAGCTTTAGATCCAAGATGACTAGCGGGAGGGCCCTATGGGGGGACACAGATACGCAGTATTTT.

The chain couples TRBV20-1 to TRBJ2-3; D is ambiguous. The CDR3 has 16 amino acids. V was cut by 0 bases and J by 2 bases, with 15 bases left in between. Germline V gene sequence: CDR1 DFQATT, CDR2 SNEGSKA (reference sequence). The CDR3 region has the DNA TGCAGTGCTAGAGATCGCAGGAACAAGCACACAGATACGCAGTATTTT. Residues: CSARDRRNKHTDTQYF.

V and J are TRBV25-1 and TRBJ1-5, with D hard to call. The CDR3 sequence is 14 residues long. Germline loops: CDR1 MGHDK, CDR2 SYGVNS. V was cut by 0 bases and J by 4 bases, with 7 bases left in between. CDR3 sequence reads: CASSEYTANQPQHF. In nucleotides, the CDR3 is TGTGCCAGCAGTGAATATACAGCGAATCAGCCCCAGCATTTT.

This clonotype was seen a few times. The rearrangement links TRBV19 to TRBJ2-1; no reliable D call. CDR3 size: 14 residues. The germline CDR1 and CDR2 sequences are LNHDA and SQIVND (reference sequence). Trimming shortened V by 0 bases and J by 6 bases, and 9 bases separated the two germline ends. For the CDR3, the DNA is TGTGCCAGTAGTATAGATCGGTGGGGCAATGAGCAGTTCTTC. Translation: CASSIDRWGNEQFF.

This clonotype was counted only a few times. The DNA for the CDR3 is TGCAGTGCTTGGACAGGGGTTGGGGAGCAGTTCTTC. Translating gives CSAWTGVGEQFF. The rearrangement uses TRBV20-1 and TRBJ2-1, with 9 bases matching TRBD1. From germline, CDR1 is DFQATT and CDR2 SNEGSKA (reference sequence). CDR3 size: 12 residues. The trim removed 5 bases at V and 10 bases at J, leaving 6 bases unmatched.

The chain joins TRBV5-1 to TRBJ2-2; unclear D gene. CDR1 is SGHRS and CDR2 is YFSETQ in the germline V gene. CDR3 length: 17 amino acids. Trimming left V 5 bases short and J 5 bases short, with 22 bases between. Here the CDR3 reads CASSLYSALARTGELFF. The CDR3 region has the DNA TGCGCCAGCAGTCTCTATTCCGCCTTGGCCCGTACCGGGGAGCTGTTTTTT. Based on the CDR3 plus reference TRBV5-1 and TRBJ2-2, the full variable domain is KAGVTQTPRYLIKTRGQQVTLSCSPISGHRSVSWYQQTPGQGLQFLFEYFSETQRNKGNFPGRFSGRQFSNSRSEMNVSTLELGDSALYLCASSLYSALARTGELFFGEGSRLTVL.

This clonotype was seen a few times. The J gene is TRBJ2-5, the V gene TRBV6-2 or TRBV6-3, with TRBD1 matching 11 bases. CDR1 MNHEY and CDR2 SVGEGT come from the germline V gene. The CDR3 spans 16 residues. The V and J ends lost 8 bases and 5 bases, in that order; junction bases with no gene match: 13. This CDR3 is CASRVFGQGARETQYF. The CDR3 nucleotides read TGTGCCAGCCGAGTTTTCGGACAGGGGGCGCGGGAGACCCAGTACTTC.

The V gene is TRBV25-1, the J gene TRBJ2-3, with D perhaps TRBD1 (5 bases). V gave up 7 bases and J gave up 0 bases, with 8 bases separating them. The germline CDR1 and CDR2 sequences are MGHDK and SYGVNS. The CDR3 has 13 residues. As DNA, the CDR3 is TGTGCCAGCAAGACAGCTAGCACAGATACGCAGTATTTT. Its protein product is CASKTASTDTQYF.

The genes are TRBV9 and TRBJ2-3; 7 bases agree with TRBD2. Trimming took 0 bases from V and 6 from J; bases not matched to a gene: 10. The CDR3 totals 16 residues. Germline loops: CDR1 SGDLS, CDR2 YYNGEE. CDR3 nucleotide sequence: TGTGCCAGCAGCGTAGCTCTTGGCGGGGGTGACGATACGCAGTATTTT. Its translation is CASSVALGGGDDTQYF.

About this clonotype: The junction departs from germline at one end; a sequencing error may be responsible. The CDR3 DNA is TGTGCCAGCGCAGTGGGGGGGACAGAGAGTTTC. Translation: CASAVGGTESF. The chain couples TRBV12-3 or TRBV12-4 to TRBJ2-4; the D call may be TRBD1 or TRBD2 (7 bases each). There are 11 residues in the CDR3.

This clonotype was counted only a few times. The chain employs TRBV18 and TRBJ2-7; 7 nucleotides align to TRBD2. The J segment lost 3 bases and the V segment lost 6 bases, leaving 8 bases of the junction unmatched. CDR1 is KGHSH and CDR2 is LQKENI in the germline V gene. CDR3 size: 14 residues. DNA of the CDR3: TGTGCCAGCTCTCTCGCGGGGGAAAGCTACGAGCAGTACTTC. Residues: CASSLAGESYEQYF. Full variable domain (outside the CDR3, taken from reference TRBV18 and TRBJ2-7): NAGVMQNPRHLVRRRGQEARLRCSPMKGHSHVYWYRQLPEEGLKFMVYLQKENIIDESGMPKERFSAEFPKEGPSILRIQQVVRGDSAAYFCASSLAGESYEQYFGPGTRLTVT.